This record looks at one T cell receptor (beta chain) sequence and its context. The specificity of this receptor is unknown. One base away there is no much larger clone; base qualities are not given. The sample belongs to a study of OX40 agonist ivuxolimab in advanced cancers. For the study in its entirety: Ivuxolimab, which targeted the costimulatory receptor OX40 (CD134), was an agonistic, fully human IgG2 monoclonal antibody. Intravenous ivuxolimab was administered to patients every 2 weeks at six dose levels: 0.01, 0.1, 0.3, 1.5, 3 and 10 mg/kg. Of the roughly 54 dose-escalation patients, hepatocellular carcinoma was present in some 19, melanoma in some 15, renal cell carcinoma in 9 and head and neck cancer in 9. In the dose-escalation cohort, 70% to 90% of patients were male, and the mean age was around 60 years with a range of roughly 20 to 80. Patients were allowed to have had prior anti-PD-1, anti-PD-L1 or anti-CTLA-4 therapy, and roughly two fifths of the dose-escalation patients had been treated with checkpoint inhibitors. Partial responses occurred in three dose-escalation patients, of whom one had hepatocellular carcinoma and two had cutaneous melanoma. The purpose of peripheral TCRbeta sequencing was to test whether ivuxolimab changed TCR sequence diversity and led to clonal T-cell expansion. The paper describes the monotherapy dose-escalation part (N of about 52 patients) of the phase I trial of ivuxolimab. General conclusions and limits of the study: Low levels of normalized T-cell clonal expansion were also seen in some patients who did not respond. Partial responders in the 0.1-3.0 mg/kg groups had among the lowest normalized peripheral clonal expansion, especially among CD8+ T cells. Clonal expansion of both CD4+ and CD8+ blood T cells was observed from baseline to week 6 at doses 0.1 to 3.0 mg/kg. On average, CD8+ T cells showed more expanded clones than CD4+ T cells after ivuxolimab. The antigen specificity of the clonally expanded peripheral T cells was not determined.

At the junction V is shortened by 6 bases and J by 5 bases, with 16 bases in between. Inclusive of the bounding cysteine and phenylalanine, the CDR3 is 14 residues long. Only the CDR3 portion is preserved as DNA: 42 bases, with reading frame beginning at the first base. The germline V gene gives CDR1 as MDHEN and CDR2 as SYDVKM. Genomic DNA was extracted from sorted cells for sequencing of the TCRbeta CDR3 region. TCRbeta CDR3 regions were sequenced using the immunoSEQ Assay. As stored in TCRdb, this immuneACCESS dataset retains in-frame rearrangements with V and J assigned. A fraction of the clones does not appear; measured against another copy, unresolved V genes explain less than half of the discrepancy, and the remainder lacks a known reason. This sample has about 95,000 clones in its table, and about 88% of those were observed once. The top ten constitute around 0.3% of the sample. Patients with autoimmune disease history or receiving systemic immunosuppression were excluded from the trial. Peripheral blood for TCR sequencing was collected from all dose cohorts at baseline, on cycle 4 day 1, and on cycle 7 day 1. Samples came from an open-label, multicenter, first-in-human phase I dose-escalation trial of ivuxolimab. Adults with locally advanced or metastatic head and neck squamous cell, hepatocellular, melanoma or renal cell carcinoma were enrolled in the trial. Before TCR sequencing, CD4+ T cells and CD8+ T cells from peripheral blood were sorted into separate populations.

The chain links TRBV28 with TRBJ1-1; tentative D gene TRBD1, with 5 bases matching. This clonotype originated in an adult with an advanced solid tumor such as melanoma, head and neck, liver or kidney cancer. Material: CD4+ or CD8+ T cells sorted from blood, obtained in a trial of the OX40 agonist ivuxolimab. The DNA sequence reads TGTGCCAGCAGAGGGGATCTCAGTCGGACTGAAGCTTTCTTT. It is translated as CASRGDLSRTEAFF.